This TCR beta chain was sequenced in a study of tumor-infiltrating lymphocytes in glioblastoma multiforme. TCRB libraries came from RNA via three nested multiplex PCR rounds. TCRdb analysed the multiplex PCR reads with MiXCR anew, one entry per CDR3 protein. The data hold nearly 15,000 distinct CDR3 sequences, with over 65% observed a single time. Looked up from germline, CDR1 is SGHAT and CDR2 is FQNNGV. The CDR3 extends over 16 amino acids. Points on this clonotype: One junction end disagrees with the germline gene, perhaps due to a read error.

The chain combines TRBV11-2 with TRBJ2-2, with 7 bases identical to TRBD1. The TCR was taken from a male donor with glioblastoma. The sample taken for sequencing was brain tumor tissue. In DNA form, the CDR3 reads TGTGCCAACACCTCCCGACAGGGCGATGGCACCGCGGAGCTGTTTTTT. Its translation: CANTSRQGDGTAELFF.